These 3 T cell receptor beta chains originate from one sample sequenced in a study of response to subunit inactivated influenza vaccine. TCRdb reanalysed the RT-PCR reads using MiXCR and keeps one entry per CDR3 protein. The table lists 750,000 to 850,000 distinct CDR3 sequences, roughly 20% of them singletons, with approximately 11% in the top ten. The starting material was PBMCs from blood, obtained around 5 days after vaccination. These receptors were collected from a man aged 45-60 years who received an inactivated influenza vaccine.

V and J are TRBV11-2 and TRBJ1-6; D is perhaps TRBD1 (5 bases). The CDR3 totals 14 residues. The V gene's germline CDR1 is SGHAT and CDR2 FQNNGV. Trimming took 4 bases from V and 10 from J, leaving 14 bases between them. The CDR3 nucleotides read TGTGCCAGCAGCTGGACAAACGGGAGGTCACCCCTCCACTTT. Translation gives CASSWTNGRSPLHF.

The chain recombines TRBV9 with TRBJ2-2; the D is unclear. This CDR3 spans 13 amino acids. V was trimmed by 6 bases and J by 2 bases, leaving 8 bases between them. Looked up from germline, CDR1 is SGDLS and CDR2 is YYNGEE. The CDR3 loop reads CASTNFNTGELFF. As DNA, the CDR3 is TGTGCCAGCACCAACTTTAACACCGGGGAGCTGTTTTTT.

This clonotype was detected ten times or more. The DNA of the CDR3 is TGTGCCAGCAGACGGAGCACAGATACGCAGTATTTT. Translated: CASRRSTDTQYF. This sequence joins TRBV12-3 or TRBV12-4 and TRBJ2-3; D not certain. Trimming removed 6 bases at V and 0 bases at J, with 4 bases between. This CDR3 is 12 amino acids long.